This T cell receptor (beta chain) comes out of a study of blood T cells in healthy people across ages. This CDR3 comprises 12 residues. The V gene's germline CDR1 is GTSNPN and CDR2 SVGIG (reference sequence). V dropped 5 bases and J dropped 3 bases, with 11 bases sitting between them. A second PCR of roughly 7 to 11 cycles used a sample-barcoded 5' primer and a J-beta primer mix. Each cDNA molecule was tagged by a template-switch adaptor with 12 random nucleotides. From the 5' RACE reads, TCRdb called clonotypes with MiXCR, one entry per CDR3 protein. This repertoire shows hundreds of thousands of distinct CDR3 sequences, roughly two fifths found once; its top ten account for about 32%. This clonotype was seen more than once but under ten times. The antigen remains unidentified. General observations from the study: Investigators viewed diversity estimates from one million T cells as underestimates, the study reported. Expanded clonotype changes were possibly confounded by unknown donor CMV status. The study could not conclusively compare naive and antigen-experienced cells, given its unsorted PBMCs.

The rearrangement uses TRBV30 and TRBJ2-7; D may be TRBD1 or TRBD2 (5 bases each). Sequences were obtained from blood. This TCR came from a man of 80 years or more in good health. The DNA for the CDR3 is TGTGCCTGGGGACCTGGGGGCTACGAGCAGTACTTC. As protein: CAWGPGGYEQYF. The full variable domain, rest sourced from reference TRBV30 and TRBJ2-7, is SQTIHQWPATLVQPVGSPLSLECTVEGTSNPNLYWYRQAAGRGLQLLFYSVGIGQISSEVPQNLSASRPQDRQFILSSKKLLLSDSGFYLCAWGPGGYEQYFGPGTRLTVT.